This T cell receptor beta chain comes out of a study of regulatory T cells in long-lasting Graves disease. The study's findings and limits: Segments TRBV28, TRBJ1-2 and TRBJ2-5 showed preferential usage in persistent disease.

Sequencing libraries for TCR beta were prepared with iRepertoire HTBI primers and Arm-PCR of CDR3 regions. TCRdb passed the multiplex PCR reads through MiXCR, listing each CDR3 protein once. Seen here are about 220,000 distinct CDR3 sequences, less than 20% observed once, and the top ten hold around 11%. The time point here: newly diagnosed GD, antithyroid drugs for less than 3 months. RNA from PBMCs was the source of the TCR library. Patients were enrolled at an endocrinology department in Xi'an, China. The EDTA tubes were filled with 8.5 to 9.5 milliliters of drawn peripheral blood. To note about this clonotype: Its antigen is undetermined.

In germline, CDR1 is SGHTA, CDR2 FQGNSA. V shed 0 bases, J shed 7 bases, and the junction held 7 bases outside the gene matches. This CDR3 is 15 amino acids long. These data also formed part of another study, on T cells in Graves' hyperthyroidism and ophthalmopathy. That work contributes: Uncontrolled infection, other autoimmune disease, pregnancy or lactation barred patients from enrollment.

The gene calls are TRBV7-2 and TRBJ1-2, with 8 bases identical to TRBD1. This receptor was taken from a woman aged 25 to 45 with Graves disease. The specimen comprised peripheral blood mononuclear cells (PBMCs), sampled at new diagnosis, from a patient treated with antithyroid drugs. The CDR3 nucleotides read TGTGCCAGCAGCTTAGCGGGGCAGGGGGCGGCTGGCTACACCTTC. Translated: CASSLAGQGAAGYTF.